The source of this T cell receptor beta chain is a study of human T cells and chemical hapten exposure. Time point denoted: pre-sensitization, week 0. The treatment here: therapeutic diphenylcyclopropenone sensitization with weekly scalp DPC. Blood sampling occurred before each patch-test application. Donation of samples came from alopecia patients who were 18 to 70 years old and suitable for DPC. TCRdb used MiXCR to reprocess the RACE reads, holding one entry per CDR3 protein. The sample shows 99,000 or so distinct CDR3 sequences, less than 14% of them seen only once. Per the germline V gene, CDR1 is SQVTM and CDR2 is ANQGSEA. The V segment lost 6 bases and the J segment 4 bases; nucleotides outside the gene matches: 5. The CDR3 spans 13 residues.

The sequencing used whole blood, collected in connection with sensitization to the hapten diphenylcyclopropenone (DPC). This receptor was obtained from a woman aged 60-70 years with alopecia areata. Some clones in this sample may be carry-over from other donors' samples. The gene calls are TRBV29-1 and TRBJ1-3; TRBD1 matches at 8 bases. In nucleotides, the CDR3 is TGCAGCGTGGGACAGGAGGTGGGAAACACCATATATTTT. Translating gives CSVGQEVGNTIYF.